This entry is about one TCR beta chain. Its cognate antigen is unknown. This entry is derived from a study of T cell responses to AZD1222 COVID-19 vaccine. About the research overall: Pooling of second doses given at about 4 or about 12 weeks was done.

General observations from the study: Donors skewed white British and female; clonal diversity was possibly underestimated. Baseline serostatus was positive in only five to seven AZD1222 recipients.

Data came from immunoSEQ multiplex PCR; TCRdb stores just in-frame clones and leaves some out. Seen here are 150,000 to 200,000 clones, about 94% observed once, and the top ten hold over 7.5%. The length of the CDR3 is 15 residues. V dropped 5 bases and J dropped 6 bases, with 16 bases sitting between them. CDR1 MNHEY and CDR2 SVGAGI come from the germline V gene. This material consisted of peripheral blood, taken on day 0 of AZD1222 vaccination. The chain employs TRBV6-5 and TRBJ2-2; a possible D gene is TRBD1 (6 bases). The TCR comes from an adult in good health. This CDR3 is CASSTRQEGAGELFF. The CDR3 DNA reads as TGTGCCAGCAGTACGCGACAGGAAGGGGCCGGGGAGCTGTTTTTT.